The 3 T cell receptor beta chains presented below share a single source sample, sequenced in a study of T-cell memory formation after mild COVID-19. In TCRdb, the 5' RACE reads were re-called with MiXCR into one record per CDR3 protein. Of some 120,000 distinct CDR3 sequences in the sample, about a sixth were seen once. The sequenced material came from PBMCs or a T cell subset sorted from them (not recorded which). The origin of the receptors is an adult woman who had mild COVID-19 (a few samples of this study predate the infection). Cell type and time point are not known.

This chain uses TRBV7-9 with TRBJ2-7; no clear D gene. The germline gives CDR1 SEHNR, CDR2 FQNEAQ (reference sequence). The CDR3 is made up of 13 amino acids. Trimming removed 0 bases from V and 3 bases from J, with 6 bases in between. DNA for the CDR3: TGTGCCAGCAGCTTAGCGTCGGTCTACGAGCAGTACTTC. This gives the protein CASSLASVYEQYF.

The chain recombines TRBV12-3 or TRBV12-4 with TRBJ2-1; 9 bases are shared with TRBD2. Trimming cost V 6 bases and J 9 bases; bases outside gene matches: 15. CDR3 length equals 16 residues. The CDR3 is CASSPNSGRGIGEQFF. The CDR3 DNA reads TGTGCCAGCAGCCCGAATAGCGGGAGAGGGATTGGTGAGCAGTTCTTC.

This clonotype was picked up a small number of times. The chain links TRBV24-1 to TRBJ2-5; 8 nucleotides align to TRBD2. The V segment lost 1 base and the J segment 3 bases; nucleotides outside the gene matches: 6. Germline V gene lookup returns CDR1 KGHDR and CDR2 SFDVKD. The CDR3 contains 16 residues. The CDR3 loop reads CATSDFTSGGKETQYF. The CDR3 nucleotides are TGTGCCACCAGTGATTTCACCAGCGGGGGAAAAGAGACCCAGTACTTC.